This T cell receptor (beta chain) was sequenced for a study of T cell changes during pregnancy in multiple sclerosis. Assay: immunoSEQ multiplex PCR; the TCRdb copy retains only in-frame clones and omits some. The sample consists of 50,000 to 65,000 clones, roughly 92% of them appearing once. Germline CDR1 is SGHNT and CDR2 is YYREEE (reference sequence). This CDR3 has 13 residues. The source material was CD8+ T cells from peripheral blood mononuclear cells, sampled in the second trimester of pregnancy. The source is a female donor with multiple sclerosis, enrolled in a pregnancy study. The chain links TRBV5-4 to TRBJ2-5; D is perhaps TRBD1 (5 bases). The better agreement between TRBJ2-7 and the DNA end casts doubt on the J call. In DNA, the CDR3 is TGTGCCAGCAGCTTGTGGGGCAACTACGAGCAGTACTTC. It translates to CASSLWGNYEQYF.